A single sample gave rise to the 22 T cell receptor beta chains below, sequenced in a study of blood T cell repertoires in COVID-19. Only in-frame clones appear in the TCRdb table, and some are missing; sequencing was by immunoSEQ multiplex PCR. This sample has about 33,000 clones, with around 83% found just once. Sequenced material: peripheral blood. These receptors originate from a human donor in a cohort sampled during active COVID-19.

The rearrangement uses TRBV28 and TRBJ1-1; D is unresolved. V lost 8 bases, J lost 6 bases, and 13 bases lay in between. CDR3 length equals 12 residues. The germline CDR1 and CDR2 sequences are MDHEN and SYDVKM. This chain's CDR3 is CASQFVGAEAFF. The DNA of the CDR3 is TGTGCCAGCCAGTTTGTGGGAGCTGAAGCTTTCTTT.

The J gene is TRBJ1-6, the V gene TRBV30, with 9 nucleotides matching TRBD1. After removal of 4 bases from V and 8 bases from J, the junction contained 3 bases not matched to a gene. CDR3 length equals 13 residues. The germline CDR1 and CDR2 sequences are GTSNPN and SVGIG (reference sequence). CDR3 DNA: TGTGCCTGGAAGGGACAGGGTGATTCACCCCTCCACTTT. Amino acid sequence: CAWKGQGDSPLHF. Complete variable domain (other parts from reference TRBV30 and TRBJ1-6): SQTIHQWPATLVQPVGSPLSLECTVEGTSNPNLYWYRQAAGRGLQLLFYSVGIGQISSEVPQNLSASRPQDRQFILSSKKLLLSDSGFYLCAWKGQGDSPLHFGNGTRLTVT.

This clone was counted a few times. The chain employs TRBV10-3 and TRBJ2-7; TRBD2 matches 12 bases. V lost 7 bases, J lost 7 bases, and 8 bases stayed unmatched. Germline values: CDR1 ENHRY, CDR2 SYGVKD. The CDR3 totals 14 residues. The CDR3 region is CAIMKTSGRKEQYF. CDR3 nucleotide sequence: TGTGCCATCATGAAGACTAGCGGGAGAAAAGAGCAGTACTTC.

This clone was seen a handful of times. The V call is TRBV5-1, the J call TRBJ2-7, with TRBD2 matching 9 bases. V lost 6 bases, J lost 0 bases, and 10 bases stayed unmatched. CDR1 SGHRS and CDR2 YFSETQ come from the germline V gene. The CDR3 is 16 amino acids. The CDR3 DNA is TGCGCCAGCACTACAACCGGGACTAGCAGCTCCTACGAGCAGTACTTC. Protein: CASTTTGTSSSYEQYF.

The genes are TRBV28 and TRBJ2-2, with TRBD1 identical over 7 bases. Germline CDR1 is MDHEN and CDR2 is SYDVKM. The CDR3 sequence is 15 residues long. After removal of 6 bases from V and 5 bases from J, the junction contained 9 bases not matched to a gene. CDR3 sequence: CASRGVSRGTGELFF. The CDR3, as DNA: TGTGCCAGCAGAGGGGTTAGCAGGGGGACCGGGGAGCTGTTTTTT. Based on the CDR3 plus reference TRBV28 and TRBJ2-2, the full variable domain is DVKVTQSSRYLVKRTGEKVFLECVQDMDHENMFWYRQDPGLGLRLIYFSYDVKMKEKGDIPEGYSVSREKKERFSLILESASTNQTSMYLCASRGVSRGTGELFFGEGSRLTVL.

The rearrangement joins TRBV14 to TRBJ1-3, with 10 positions matching TRBD1. J gave up 6 bases and V 5 bases, and 10 bases lay outside the gene matches. This CDR3 has 16 amino acids. Germline-derived CDR1 and CDR2 are SGHDN and FVKESK. The CDR3 DNA reads TGTGCCAGCAGCTTCTTGGGACAGGGGAACGTAAACACCATATATTTT. This encodes CASSFLGQGNVNTIYF.

The chain employs TRBV7-8 and TRBJ1-3; a weak D match, TRBD1 (5 bases). The CDR3 is 17 residues long. V lost 5 bases, J lost 0 bases, and 17 bases lay in between. In germline, CDR1 is SGHVS, CDR2 FQNEAQ. CDR3 in DNA: TGTGCCAGCAGCCCCGACAGAGATTACTCCTCTGGAAACACCATATATTTT. This codes for CASSPDRDYSSGNTIYF. The complete variable domain, with remaining parts taken from reference TRBV7-8 and TRBJ1-3, reads GAGVSQSPRYKVAKRGQDVALRCDPISGHVSLFWYQQALGQGPEFLTYFQNEAQLDKSGLPSDRFFAERPEGSVSTLKIQRTQQEDSAVYLCASSPDRDYSSGNTIYFGEGSWLTVV.

The rearrangement links TRBV27 to TRBJ2-2, with D unresolved. The CDR3 runs to 13 residues. The V and J ends lost 3 bases and 2 bases respectively, with 4 bases between them. Germline V gene sequence: CDR1 MNHEY, CDR2 SMNVEV (reference sequence). The CDR3 DNA reads as TGTGCCAGCAGTTTTATTAACACCGGGGAGCTGTTTTTT. Translation: CASSFINTGELFF.

The gene calls are TRBV27 and TRBJ1-2; D gene ambiguous. The V gene lost 5 bases and the J gene lost 7 bases, with 8 bases spanning the gap. The CDR3 is made up of 11 amino acids. CDR1 and CDR2 (germline): MNHEY, SMNVEV (reference sequence). The CDR3 is CASSTGAGYTF. Here the CDR3 DNA reads TGTGCCAGCAGTACTGGTGCTGGCTACACCTTC.

The chain couples TRBV6-5 to TRBJ1-3; 8 bases map to TRBD1. CDR1 and CDR2 (germline): MNHEY, SVGAGI. There are 15 residues in the CDR3. Trimming at V came to 10 bases and at J to 0 bases, leaving 8 bases not matched to a gene. Here the CDR3 reads CATRDRPNSGNTIYF. Here the CDR3 DNA reads TGTGCCACCCGGGACAGGCCCAACTCTGGAAACACCATATATTTT.

The chain links TRBV28 to TRBJ2-1; 11 nucleotides align to TRBD2. The CDR3 extends over 17 amino acids. Germline CDR1 is MDHEN and CDR2 is SYDVKM. The J segment lost 4 bases and the V segment lost 2 bases, leaving 7 bases of the junction unmatched. The CDR3: CASSLTTGTSGYNEQFF. The DNA of the CDR3 is TGTGCCAGCAGTTTAACCACCGGGACTAGCGGTTACAATGAGCAGTTCTTC. The whole variable domain, remainder taken from reference TRBV28 and TRBJ2-1, is DVKVTQSSRYLVKRTGEKVFLECVQDMDHENMFWYRQDPGLGLRLIYFSYDVKMKEKGDIPEGYSVSREKKERFSLILESASTNQTSMYLCASSLTTGTSGYNEQFFGPGTRLTVL.

The rearrangement uses TRBV3-1 (or the pseudogene TRBV3-2) and TRBJ2-7, with a weak D call TRBD2 (6 bases). The germline V gene has CDR1 LGHDT and CDR2 YNNKEL (reference sequence). The CDR3 consists of 16 residues. The V end lost 2 bases, the J end lost 6 bases, and 20 bases lay between the germline ends. DNA of the CDR3: TGTGCCAGCAGCCAATTTGGAGGGGCACAGGTGCTCGAGCAGTACTTC. Its protein product is CASSQFGGAQVLEQYF.

This chain connects TRBV11-2 to TRBJ1-3; D remains ambiguous. Trimming shortened V by 5 bases and J by 7 bases, and 15 bases separated the two germline ends. Germline V gene lookup returns CDR1 SGHAT and CDR2 FQNNGV. This CDR3 comprises 14 residues. In DNA, the CDR3 is TGTGCCAGCAGCCCACCCACCCCGGGGAACACCATATATTTT. Protein product: CASSPPTPGNTIYF.

This chain uses TRBV7-3 with TRBJ1-1; D not resolved. Per germline, CDR1 SGHTA and CDR2 FQGTGA. V dropped 1 base and J dropped 0 bases, with 12 bases sitting between them. The CDR3 is 16 residues long. The CDR3 DNA follows: TGTGCCAGCAGCTTAAGGGCCTCACCCATGAACACTGAAGCTTTCTTT. This codes for CASSLRASPMNTEAFF.

The rearrangement joins TRBV20-1 to TRBJ2-3, with D unclear. The CDR3 extends over 13 amino acids. Looked up from germline, CDR1 is DFQATT and CDR2 is SNEGSKA (reference sequence). The V and J ends lost 8 bases and 0 bases respectively, with 12 bases between them. The DNA for the CDR3 is TGCAGTTCTGGTGCCGGGAGCACAGATACGCAGTATTTT. Translation gives CSSGAGSTDTQYF.

The J gene is TRBJ2-7, the V gene TRBV5-1, with 9 bases lining up with TRBD1. Looked up from germline, CDR1 is SGHRS and CDR2 is YFSETQ. The CDR3 consists of 14 residues. The V segment lost 4 bases and the J segment 11 bases; nucleotides outside the gene matches: 13. CDR3 region: CASSPTGGAVREYF. For the CDR3, the DNA is TGCGCCAGCAGCCCGACAGGGGGTGCGGTTAGGGAGTACTTC.

This clone was recorded only once. The chain joins TRBV5-6 to TRBJ2-1, with 7 bases fitting TRBD2. This CDR3 is built from 13 residues. The germline V gene encodes CDR1 SGHDT and CDR2 YYEEEE. With V trimmed by 4 bases and J by 8 bases, 6 bases remained unmatched. CDR3 sequence (DNA): TGTGCCAGCAGCCCCCGACTAGCCGATGAGCAGTTCTTC. Amino acids: CASSPRLADEQFF.

V gene TRBV5-1 combines with J gene TRBJ1-4; D ambiguous. Trimming took off 3 bases at V and 8 bases at J, with 17 bases between the two ends. Germline V CDR1 and CDR2: SGHRS, YFSETQ. CDR3 length equals 15 residues. Here the CDR3 reads CASSSQSRSGEKLFF. The CDR3 nucleotides are TGCGCCAGCAGCTCTCAGTCGCGTAGCGGGGAAAAACTGTTTTTT.

This clone was counted only a few times. Other DNA sequences in this specimen translate into the identical CDR3. The chain uses TRBV20-1 and TRBJ2-3; TRBD1 might be the D (6 bases). The CDR3 length is 11 residues. CDR1 DFQATT and CDR2 SNEGSKA come from the germline V gene (reference sequence). Between the trimmed V and J ends, which lost 3 bases and 6 bases, there was a span of 7 bases. This chain's CDR3 is CSARRGDTQYF. The CDR3 DNA reads as TGCAGTGCTAGGAGGGGGGATACGCAGTATTTT.

The CDR3 region has the DNA TGTGCCAGCAGTGAAGACAGTAATAATGAAAAACTGTTTTTT. The encoded protein is CASSEDSNNEKLFF. The J gene is TRBJ1-4, the V gene TRBV2; D remains unclear. Germline V gene data show CDR1 as SNHLY and CDR2 as FYNNEI. The V end was cut by 1 base, the J end by 4 bases, with 7 bases between. The CDR3 spans 14 residues.

This clone has only one observation. The chain joins TRBV28 to TRBJ2-3, with 9 bases matching TRBD2. The length of the CDR3 is 16 residues. The J segment lost 3 bases and the V segment lost 5 bases, leaving 9 bases of the junction unmatched. The germline V gene has CDR1 MDHEN and CDR2 SYDVKM. The CDR3 region has the DNA TGTGCCAGCAGTCAACGGCGGGAGGGCCGGACAGATACGCAGTATTTT. This gives the protein CASSQRREGRTDTQYF.

V and J are TRBV18 and TRBJ1-5; 8 nucleotides agree with TRBD1. This CDR3 spans 16 amino acids. Trimming took 3 bases from V and 3 from J; bases not matched to a gene: 7. Germline CDR1 is KGHSH and CDR2 is LQKENI. Here the CDR3 DNA reads TGTGCCAGCTCACCTTACGGACAGGGTAACAATCAGCCCCAGCATTTT. It encodes CASSPYGQGNNQPQHF.